These T cell receptor beta chains were read from a single sample in a study of vaccination effects on CD4 cells after COVID-19. Repertoires were generated with immunoSEQ multiplex PCR, while TCRdb's copy carries only in-frame clones and drops some. Of 35,000 to 50,000 clones in the sample, around 77% are singletons; the top ten hold around 3%. No cognate antigen is known for these TCRs. The sequencing used CD4+ T cells from PBMCs cultured with HCoV-NL63 spike peptides, collected before COVID-19 vaccination. All receptors derive from a human donor who received a COVID-19 vaccine. Each CDR3 is given with its conserved first and last residue. Each record gives: V gene, clone size, D gene, J gene, CDR3 protein, CDR3 DNA. A D gene is named only where the DNA matches it firmly. Size values are once, few and many counts, or a class for expanded clones, and some rows have none.

TRBV30	-	TRBD2	TRBJ2-5	CAWSVGASGGRETQYF	TGTGCCTGGAGTGTAGGGGCTAGCGGGGGGCGAGAGACCCAGTACTTC
TRBV7-2	-	TRBD1	TRBJ2-4	CASSLAGQGNIQYF	TGTGCCAGCAGCTTAGCGGGACAGGGAAACATTCAGTACTTC
TRBV2	-	-	TRBJ1-5	CASSGEGHGNQPQHF	TGTGCCAGCAGTGGGGAAGGGCATGGCAATCAGCCCCAGCATTTT
TRBV9	-	-	TRBJ1-1	CASSVAQIAGTEAFF	TGTGCCAGCAGCGTAGCGCAGATAGCAGGAACTGAAGCTTTCTTT
TRBV6-5	-	-	TRBJ1-1	CASSTSRGWTEAFF	TGTGCCAGCAGTACATCCAGGGGATGGACTGAAGCTTTCTTT
TRBV29-1	-	TRBD2	TRBJ2-5	CSARTGGETQYF	TGCAGCGCACGAACGGGGGGAGAGACCCAGTACTTC
TRBV30	-	TRBD1	TRBJ1-4	CAFDRGLTNEKLFF	TGTGCCTTTGACAGGGGGCTAACTAATGAAAAACTGTTTTTT
TRBV6-2/TRBV6-3	-	TRBD1	TRBJ2-4	CASSYPRTQGANIQYF	TGTGCCAGCAGTTACCCACGAACACAGGGGGCCAACATTCAGTACTTC
TRBV9	few	-	TRBJ1-5	CASSVGGNSNQPQHF	TGTGCCAGCAGCGTAGGGGGGAATAGCAATCAGCCCCAGCATTTT
TRBV18	once	TRBD1	TRBJ1-1	CASSPNRGVTEAFF	TGTGCCAGCTCACCAAACAGGGGGGTTACTGAAGCTTTCTTT
TRBV7-2	-	-	TRBJ1-1	CASSFPRARSMNTEAFF	TGTGCCAGCAGCTTCCCCAGGGCTCGTTCGATGAACACTGAAGCTTTCTTT
TRBV15	-	TRBD1	TRBJ1-5	CATSSAGQAPRASNQPQHF	TGTGCCACCAGCAGCGCGGGACAGGCCCCGAGGGCTAGCAATCAGCCCCAGCATTTT
TRBV6-5	-	TRBD2	TRBJ2-3	CASSYSVAGGLDTQYF	TGTGCCAGCAGTTACTCGGTAGCGGGGGGGTTAGATACGCAGTATTTT
TRBV7-8	once	-	TRBJ2-2	CASSSRTANTGELFF	TGTGCCAGCAGCTCACGGACAGCGAACACCGGGGAGCTGTTTTTT
TRBV6-5	-	-	TRBJ1-5	CASQKQGVGQPQHF	TGTGCCAGCCAAAAGCAGGGTGTTGGTCAGCCCCAGCATTTT
TRBV4-1	once	-	TRBJ2-5	CASSQGVGAVETQYF	TGCGCCAGCAGCCAAGGGGTGGGGGCGGTGGAGACCCAGTACTTC
TRBV7-8	few	-	TRBJ2-1	CASSLFPMGSYNEQFF	TGTGCCAGCAGCCTCTTCCCAATGGGCTCCTACAATGAGCAGTTCTTC
TRBV4-3	-	-	TRBJ2-1	CASSLQTDSYNEQFF	TGCGCCAGCAGCCTACAAACCGACAGCTACAATGAGCAGTTCTTC
TRBV29-1	-	-	TRBJ2-1	CSVEIEASRTYNEQFF	TGCAGCGTTGAAATTGAGGCCTCGAGAACCTACAATGAGCAGTTCTTC
TRBV11-2	-	-	TRBJ2-5	CASSSLRGYETQYF	TGTGCCAGCAGCTCCCTACGGGGGTACGAGACCCAGTACTTC
TRBV19	-	-	TRBJ1-1	CASITSWLGTEAFF	TGTGCCAGTATCACGTCGTGGCTGGGCACTGAAGCTTTCTTT
TRBV5-4	once	-	TRBJ1-4	CASSTGLDEKLFF	TGTGCCAGCAGCACCGGGCTGGATGAAAAACTGTTTTTT
TRBV18	-	TRBD1	TRBJ1-1	CASSPMTGGPGDTEAFF	TGTGCCAGCTCACCCATGACAGGGGGCCCTGGGGACACTGAAGCTTTCTTT
TRBV5-1	-	TRBD1	TRBJ1-1	CASSLDRGLFTEAFF	TGCGCCAGCAGCTTGGACAGGGGGCTTTTCACTGAAGCTTTCTTT
TRBV10-1	-	TRBD1	TRBJ1-1	CASTYTGQPAPFRYTEAFF	TGCGCCAGCACCTATACGGGACAGCCCGCACCATTTCGATACACTGAAGCTTTCTTT
TRBV19	-	-	TRBJ2-5	CASNPGDREVGTQYF	TGTGCCAGTAATCCAGGCGACAGGGAGGTTGGGACCCAGTACTTC
TRBV9	-	-	TRBJ2-3	CASSPGTGSTDTQYF	TGTGCCAGCAGCCCAGGGACGGGATCCACAGATACGCAGTATTTT
TRBV2	-	-	TRBJ1-5	CASSGLINQPQHF	TGTGCCAGCAGTGGCCTCATCAATCAGCCCCAGCATTTT
TRBV5-1	few	-	TRBJ1-5	CASSLDPLGNQPQHF	TGCGCCAGCAGCTTGGACCCCTTGGGGAATCAGCCCCAGCATTTT
TRBV11-2	few	-	TRBJ2-2	CASSGATGYSTGELFF	TGTGCCAGCAGCGGGGCAACAGGGTATTCCACCGGGGAGCTGTTTTTT
TRBV7-3	-	TRBD1	TRBJ2-6	CASNPGQGFSGANVLTF	TGTGCCAGCAACCCGGGACAGGGCTTTTCTGGGGCCAACGTCCTGACTTTC
TRBV5-1	few	-	TRBJ2-3	CASSLARDTQYF	TGCGCCAGCAGCTTGGCACGGGATACGCAGTATTTT
TRBV20-1	-	-	TRBJ1-2	CSAGYGYTF	TGCAGTGCTGGGTATGGCTACACCTTC
TRBV6-2/TRBV6-3	-	-	TRBJ1-5	CASSYFGDQPQHF	TGTGCCAGCAGTTACTTTGGGGATCAGCCCCAGCATTTT
TRBV2	-	-	TRBJ1-3	CASSFSPGSGNTIYF	TGTGCCAGCAGTTTTTCACCCGGCTCTGGAAACACCATATATTTT
TRBV6-5	-	-	TRBJ1-2	CATSRYLGGNYGYTF	TGTGCCACCTCCCGATATTTGGGGGGGAACTATGGCTACACCTTC
TRBV7-8	few	TRBD1	TRBJ1-1	CASSLSAGGTEAFF	TGTGCCAGCAGCTTATCCGCAGGGGGCACTGAAGCTTTCTTT
TRBV28	-	TRBD1	TRBJ1-4	CASSVIGTGDEKLFF	TGTGCCAGCAGTGTAATCGGGACAGGGGACGAAAAACTGTTTTTT
TRBV6-5	-	TRBD1	TRBJ1-2	CASRGQGNYGYTF	TGTGCCAGCAGGGGACAGGGGAACTATGGCTACACCTTC
TRBV24-1	-	TRBD1	TRBJ2-3	CATSDYAGTGIDTQYF	TGTGCCACCAGTGACTATGCCGGGACAGGGATAGATACGCAGTATTTT
TRBV25-1	-	-	TRBJ1-4	CASSDLGSVEKLFF	TGTGCCAGCAGTGATTTGGGGTCTGTGGAAAAACTGTTTTTT
TRBV27	-	-	TRBJ2-6	CASSSLGSGANVLTF	TGTGCCAGCAGTTCCCTAGGGTCTGGGGCCAACGTCCTGACTTTC
TRBV25-1	-	-	TRBJ2-3	CASSDWDTQYF	TGTGCCAGCAGTGACTGGGATACGCAGTATTTT
TRBV6-5	-	TRBD1	TRBJ1-2	CASSPGQNYGYTF	TGTGCCAGCAGTCCGGGACAGAACTATGGCTACACCTTC
TRBV5-6	few	TRBD1	TRBJ2-3	CASRETGDGDTQYF	TGTGCCAGCAGGGAGACAGGGGATGGGGATACGCAGTATTTT
TRBV2	-	-	TRBJ1-2	CASSGSGGAAYGYTF	TGTGCCAGCAGTGGGTCGGGGGGGGCAGCCTATGGCTACACCTTC
TRBV7-6	-	TRBD2	TRBJ2-3	CASSSPRWGGGEDTQYF	TGTGCCAGCAGCTCCCCAAGGTGGGGCGGGGGGGAAGATACGCAGTATTTT
TRBV28	-	-	TRBJ1-2	CASSLVQNIYGYTF	TGTGCCAGCAGTTTAGTACAGAACATTTATGGCTACACCTTC
TRBV6-5	-	TRBD1	TRBJ1-5	CASSRQGAKQPQHF	TGTGCCAGCAGCCGACAGGGGGCAAAGCAGCCCCAGCATTTT
TRBV6-4	few	-	TRBJ2-2	CASRTQPGVTGELFF	TGTGCCAGCAGAACGCAGCCAGGGGTCACCGGGGAGCTGTTTTTT
TRBV5-1	once	TRBD1	TRBJ2-5	CASSLGTAQSRETQYF	TGCGCCAGCAGCTTAGGGACAGCCCAGAGCAGGGAGACCCAGTACTTC
TRBV6-1	once	-	TRBJ1-4	CASSEALRSGNEKLFF	TGTGCCAGCAGTGAAGCGCTTCGGTCTGGTAATGAAAAACTGTTTTTT
TRBV3-1/TRBV3-2	-	-	TRBJ1-4	CASSHHDTGGRQKLFF	TGTGCCAGCAGCCACCACGACACGGGGGGACGTCAAAAACTGTTTTTT
TRBV2	-	-	TRBJ1-5	CASSVTGKPQHF	TGTGCCAGCAGCGTGACGGGCAAGCCCCAGCATTTT
TRBV28	-	TRBD2	TRBJ2-2	CASSRLAGTSGELFF	TGTGCCAGCAGCAGACTAGCGGGGACCTCCGGGGAGCTGTTTTTT